The 25 T cell receptor beta chains below were found in one sample sequenced in a study of early T cells in non-severe SARS-CoV-2 infection. TCRdb reanalysed the 5' RACE reads using MiXCR and keeps one entry per CDR3 protein. This table has about 76,000 distinct CDR3 sequences, 10% to 12% appearing once. Sequencing used whole blood. These receptors all stem from an adult who was a healthcare worker with PCR-confirmed SARS-CoV-2 infection or an uninfected control (not recorded which).

The chain links TRBV5-8 to TRBJ1-5; a weak D match, TRBD1 (5 bases). Trimming took off 4 bases at V and 2 bases at J, with 13 bases between the two ends. CDR1 is SGHTS and CDR2 is YDEGEE in the germline V gene. The CDR3 length is 15 residues. CDR3 region: CASSPGQGGNQPQHF. The CDR3 bases are TGTGCCAGCAGCCCCGGGCAGGGCGGCAATCAGCCCCAGCATTTT.

V usage is TRBV27 and J usage is TRBJ2-5; D gene unclear. CDR1 and CDR2 (germline): MNHEY, SMNVEV (reference sequence). V was cut by 4 bases and J by 5 bases, with 14 bases left in between. The CDR3 loop spans 14 amino acids. CDR3 nucleotide sequence: TGTGCCAGCAGTTCCCTGACTCGAGAGGAGACCCAGTACTTC. Protein sequence: CASSSLTREETQYF.

V is TRBV27 and J is TRBJ2-7; D might be TRBD1 (6 bases). The CDR3 is 14 residues long. Germline values: CDR1 MNHEY, CDR2 SMNVEV (reference sequence). V lost 3 bases, J lost 0 bases, and 9 bases lay in between. The CDR3 spells CASSLRTASYEQYF. In nucleotides, the CDR3 is TGTGCCAGCAGTTTGAGGACAGCCTCCTACGAGCAGTACTTC.

A remark on this clonotype: A much larger clone sits a single nucleotide away, making a read error possible. V and J are TRBV7-3 and TRBJ2-2, with D perhaps matching TRBD1 or TRBD2 (5 bases each). Germline assignment: CDR1 SGHTA and CDR2 FQGTGA. This CDR3 contains 13 residues. CDR3 sequence (DNA): TGTGCCAGCAGCTTGAGGGGTACCGAGGAGCTGTTTTTT. Translating it yields CASSLRGTEELFF. The entire variable domain, with the rest obtained from reference TRBV7-3 and TRBJ2-2, is as follows: GAGVSQTPSNKVTEKGKYVELRCDPISGHTALYWYRQSLGQGPEFLIYFQGTGAADDSGLPNDRFFAVRPEGSVSTLKIQRTERGDSAVYLCASSLRGTEELFFGEGSRLTVL.

There are many counts of this clonotype. The V gene is TRBV5-1, the J gene TRBJ2-6, with 9 bases that match TRBD2. This CDR3 spans 17 amino acids. Trimming cost V 0 bases and J 3 bases; bases outside gene matches: 4. Per germline, CDR1 SGHRS and CDR2 YFSETQ. The CDR3 reads CASSLAAGGVGANVLTF. CDR3 DNA: TGCGCCAGCAGCTTGGCAGCGGGGGGCGTTGGGGCCAACGTCCTGACTTTC.

The V call is TRBV15, the J call TRBJ1-1; D unclear. The germline CDR1 and CDR2 sequences are LNHNV and YYDKDF (reference sequence). V was trimmed by 5 bases and J by 3 bases, leaving 10 bases between them. This CDR3 has 13 amino acids. This CDR3 is CATSPPVDTEAFF. CDR3 coding DNA: TGTGCCACCAGCCCCCCCGTGGACACTGAAGCTTTCTTT. The variable domain in full, completed from reference TRBV15 and TRBJ1-1, reads DAMVIQNPRYQVTQFGKPVTLSCSQTLNHNVMYWYQQKSSQAPKLLFHYYDKDFNNEADTPDNFQSRRPNTSFCFLDIRSPGLGDTAMYLCATSPPVDTEAFFGQGTRLTVV.

Here the CDR3 DNA reads TGTGCCAGCAGCTGCGCCAGCTCCTACGAGCAGTACTTC. This sequence encodes CASSCASSYEQYF. The gene calls are TRBV21-1 and TRBJ2-7; the tabulated D call, TRBD1, remains unverified against the DNA. TRBV21-1 is flagged as a pseudogene. CDR3 length equals 13 residues.

This clonotype came up many times. The chain uses TRBV7-6 and TRBJ2-5, with D possibly matching TRBD2 (5 bases). Germline CDR1 reads SGHVS; CDR2 reads FNYEAQ. V lost 0 bases and J lost 2, with 13 bases in between. The CDR3 sequence is 16 residues long. The CDR3 reads CASSLALTTGQETQYF. The CDR3 region has the DNA TGTGCCAGCAGCTTAGCGTTAACTACGGGGCAAGAGACCCAGTACTTC.

The chain carries TRBV2 and TRBJ2-3, with D possibly matching TRBD2 (6 bases). CDR1 is SNHLY and CDR2 is FYNNEI in the germline V gene. The V end was cut by 7 bases, the J end by 1 base, with 12 bases between. This CDR3 is built from 14 residues. DNA of the CDR3: TGTGCCAGCAACGGGGGAATCGGCACAGATACGCAGTATTTT. Translating gives CASNGGIGTDTQYF.

This clonotype has ten or more counts. The chain recombines TRBV10-3 with TRBJ2-1; the D gene is possibly TRBD2 (7 bases). This CDR3 has 16 residues. The V end lost 4 bases, the J end lost 0 bases, and 13 bases lay between the germline ends. Germline loops: CDR1 ENHRY, CDR2 SYGVKD. In DNA form, the CDR3 reads TGTGCCATCAGTGGCGGGGGCATGAGCTCCTACAATGAGCAGTTCTTC. Translation gives CAISGGGMSSYNEQFF.

Only a few counts were recorded for this clonotype. V and J are TRBV6-2 or TRBV6-3 and TRBJ1-6; D remains ambiguous. The CDR3 is 12 residues long. V was cut by 2 bases and J by 13 bases, with 9 bases left in between. The germline CDR1 and CDR2 sequences are MNHEY and SVGEGT. The CDR3 reads CASSYVDVPLHF. CDR3 DNA: TGTGCCAGCAGTTACGTGGACGTGCCCCTCCACTTT.

This clonotype occurred a few times. The chain carries TRBV7-6 and TRBJ1-5; 10 bases map to TRBD1. From germline, CDR1 is SGHVS and CDR2 FNYEAQ. This CDR3 has 15 amino acids. After removal of 3 bases from V and 5 bases from J, the junction contained 4 bases not matched to a gene. CDR3 bases: TGTGCCAGCAGCTTCGGGACAGGGGTTGATCAGCCCCAGCATTTT. This sequence encodes CASSFGTGVDQPQHF.

This clonotype showed up many times. The chain joins TRBV29-1 to TRBJ2-5; no reliable D call. Germline V gives CDR1 SQVTM, CDR2 ANQGSEA. Trimming pared 3 bases from V and 6 bases from J, leaving 14 bases between. The CDR3 length is 13 residues. The CDR3 loop is CSVEWLVSQTQYF. The CDR3 bases are TGCAGCGTTGAGTGGCTAGTAAGCCAGACCCAGTACTTC. The variable domain in full, with the rest retrieved from reference TRBV29-1 and TRBJ2-5, is SAVISQKPSRDICQRGTSLTIQCQVDSQVTMMFWYRQQPGQSLTLIATANQGSEATYESGFVIDKFPISRPNLTFSTLTVSNMSPEDSSIYLCSVEWLVSQTQYFGPGTRLLVL.

J is TRBJ1-6 and V is TRBV7-9; D is possibly TRBD1 (6 bases). The CDR3 consists of 13 residues. Looked up from germline, CDR1 is SEHNR and CDR2 is FQNEAQ (reference sequence). With 6 bases removed from V and 7 bases from J, the gap between germline ends came to 10 bases. The CDR3 DNA follows: TGTGCCAGCAGGAAGCAGGGGAATTCACCCCTCCACTTT. Its translation is CASRKQGNSPLHF.

This clonotype has a handful of counts. The J gene is TRBJ2-1, the V gene TRBV7-2; possible D gene TRBD2, 7 bases. The CDR3 is 17 amino acids. V was shortened by 2 bases and J by 2 bases, with 16 bases between the two germline ends. CDR1 and CDR2 from the germline V gene are SGHTA and FQGNSA. Here the CDR3 reads CASSLLVGGPTYNEQFF. CDR3 in DNA: TGTGCCAGCAGCTTATTGGTCGGGGGGCCCACCTACAATGAGCAGTTCTTC.

V and J are TRBV12-3 or TRBV12-4 and TRBJ2-3; D tentatively reads TRBD1 or TRBD2 (5 bases each). The CDR3 totals 15 residues. The V end lost 5 bases, the J end lost 1 base, and 13 bases lay between the germline ends. CDR3 nucleotides: TGTGCCAGCAGTGACGGGGCAGATCGCACAGATACGCAGTATTTT. Protein: CASSDGADRTDTQYF.

This clonotype was counted at least ten times. The chain recombines TRBV10-2 with TRBJ2-2; D uncertain. Germline V gene data show CDR1 as WSHSY and CDR2 as SAAADI. This CDR3 has 12 amino acids. Trimming left V 10 bases short and J 3 bases short, with 9 bases between. The CDR3 DNA is TGCGCCACACTCTGGGACACCGGGGAGCTGTTTTTT. This translates into CATLWDTGELFF.

The rearrangement joins TRBV4-3 to TRBJ2-1; D possibly corresponds to TRBD1 (6 bases). The V gene's germline CDR1 is LGHNA and CDR2 YSLEER. The CDR3 extends over 18 amino acids. With 1 base removed from V and 0 bases from J, the gap between germline ends came to 16 bases. CDR3 coding DNA: TGCGCCAGCAGCCAAGGCCCCCGTAGGGGGAGCTCCTACAATGAGCAGTTCTTC. The encoded protein is CASSQGPRRGSSYNEQFF.

This clonotype was observed a few times. The J gene is TRBJ2-7, the V gene TRBV6-2 or TRBV6-3; TRBD1 aligns across 11 bases. The V gene's germline CDR1 is MNHEY and CDR2 SVGEGT. J was trimmed by 4 bases and V by 5 bases; bases with no gene match: 4. The CDR3 length is 14 residues. The CDR3 DNA follows: TGTGCCAGCAGTGGACAGGGGGCCTCTTACGAGCAGTACTTC. Translating it yields CASSGQGASYEQYF.

In the case of this clonotype: A much larger clone lies a single base off, so this may be a read error. The rearrangement links TRBV30 to TRBJ1-5, with 7 nucleotides matching TRBD1. Germline V gene data show CDR1 as GTSNPN and CDR2 as SVGIG (reference sequence). The CDR3 runs to 15 residues. The CDR3 spells CAWSVGGSGNHPQHF. The CDR3 coding sequence is TGTGCCTGGAGTGTAGGGGGCAGTGGCAATCACCCCCAGCATTTT.

This clonotype showed up many times. V usage is TRBV5-4 and J usage is TRBJ1-6, with D maybe TRBD1 (6 bases). The V and J ends lost 0 bases and 5 bases respectively, with 12 bases between them. The CDR3 loop spans 16 amino acids. Looked up from germline, CDR1 is SGHNT and CDR2 is YYREEE (reference sequence). CDR3 sequence (DNA): TGTGCCAGCAGCTTGGGAGGCCACAGGGATAATTCACCCCTCCACTTT. It codes for CASSLGGHRDNSPLHF.

This clonotype was picked up many times. The chain has TRBV14 and TRBJ2-1; TRBD2 matches 7 bases. Germline CDR1 reads SGHDN; CDR2 reads FVKESK. Losses at the gene ends were 2 bases for V and 3 bases for J; bases not matched to a gene: 7. CDR3 length equals 16 residues. The CDR3 DNA sequence: TGTGCCAGCAGCCAATTGGCGGGGGTCCACTACAATGAGCAGTTCTTC. Amino acid sequence: CASSQLAGVHYNEQFF.

This clonotype was observed at least ten times. The CDR3 sequence: CASSLAPNSPLHF. CDR3 in DNA: TGTGCCAGCAGCTTAGCGCCTAATTCACCCCTCCACTTT. V and J are TRBV7-6 and TRBJ1-6; D not resolved. V was cut by 0 bases and J by 6 bases, with 3 bases left in between. Germline values: CDR1 SGHVS, CDR2 FNYEAQ. This CDR3 has 13 amino acids.

The chain joins TRBV3-1 to TRBJ2-7; perhaps TRBD1 as D (5 bases). Germline loops: CDR1 LGHDT, CDR2 YNNKEL (reference sequence). Trimming stripped 3 bases from V and 3 bases from J, with 9 bases between. The CDR3 extends over 13 amino acids. The CDR3 protein is CASSHHRNYEQYF. The CDR3 nucleotides read TGTGCCAGCAGCCACCACAGGAACTACGAGCAGTACTTC.

This clonotype was picked up many times. V gene TRBV3-1 combines with J gene TRBJ2-2; the D is unclear. The germline CDR1 and CDR2 sequences are LGHDT and YNNKEL (reference sequence). Trimming left V 0 bases short and J 2 bases short, with 7 bases between. The CDR3 spans 15 residues. The chain's CDR3 is CASSQDWDNTGELFF. CDR3 sequence (DNA): TGTGCCAGCAGCCAAGATTGGGATAACACCGGGGAGCTGTTTTTT.